The 25 T cell receptor beta chains given below trace back to one sample, sequenced in a study of cytomegalovirus exposure and HLA in healthy donors (dated by TCRdb to the late 2010s). Libraries were constructed by the immunoSEQ multiplex PCR assay. For the multiplex PCR, a mixture combining 60 forward primers for TCR Vbeta segments and 13 reverse primers for TCR Jbeta segments was used. TCRdb's version of the immuneACCESS table is confined to in-frame rearrangements and falls short of the full clone set. An unresolved V gene accounts for under half of the shortfall where checked; the remainder is of unknown origin. The sample's clone listing holds just over 200,000 clones. 0.95% to 1.3% of the sample belongs to the ten largest clones. Material for sequencing was PBMCs. The source is a girl aged 2-9 years in good health and CMV-seropositive.

The gene calls are TRBV7-3 and TRBJ2-1; perhaps TRBD2 as D (6 bases). There are 13 residues in the CDR3. Trimming left V 2 bases short and J 6 bases short, with 8 bases between. Germline CDR1 is SGHTA and CDR2 is FQGTGA. CDR3 sequence (DNA): TGTGCCAGCAGCTTAGGGACTTCCAATGAGCAGTTCTTC. This translates into CASSLGTSNEQFF.

This chain uses TRBV9 with TRBJ2-6; 7 nucleotides line up with TRBD1. Germline values: CDR1 SGDLS, CDR2 YYNGEE. The CDR3 is 15 amino acids. The junction had 5 bases not matched to a gene; V was cut back by 4 bases and J by 4 bases. CDR3 loop: CASSSTGEGANVLTF. CDR3 in DNA: TGTGCCAGCAGCTCCACAGGGGAAGGGGCCAACGTCCTGACTTTC.

CDR3 nucleotide sequence: TGTGCCAGCAGCTCGCCGCTATCGAACACTGAAGCTTTCTTT. Amino acid sequence: CASSSPLSNTEAFF. The chain has TRBV11-2 and TRBJ1-1; D gene ambiguous. CDR1 is SGHAT and CDR2 is FQNNGV in the germline V gene. This CDR3 region has 14 residues. The V end lost 4 bases, the J end lost 1 base, and 10 bases lay between the germline ends.

The V and J genes are TRBV6-6 and TRBJ2-7, with 10 bases lining up with TRBD1. V gave up 3 bases and J gave up 2 bases; unmatched junction bases: 4. Germline CDR1 and CDR2: MNHNY and SVGAGI (reference sequence). The CDR3 length is 15 residues. CDR3 residues: CASSYEGQGPYEQYF. CDR3 nucleotides: TGTGCCAGCAGTTATGAGGGACAGGGGCCCTACGAGCAGTACTTC.

The chain combines TRBV7-8 with TRBJ2-6, with D perhaps TRBD2 (6 bases). Germline assignment: CDR1 SGHVS and CDR2 FQNEAQ. CDR3 length equals 18 residues. V lost 5 bases and J lost 0, with 17 bases in between. CDR3 in amino acids: CASSPRRANLSGANVLTF. The CDR3 nucleotides are TGTGCCAGCAGCCCGAGGAGGGCCAACCTCTCTGGGGCCAACGTCCTGACTTTC.

This chain joins TRBV4-2 and TRBJ2-2, with TRBD2 as a possible D gene (7 bases). The CDR3 loop spans 16 amino acids. Germline CDR1 reads LGHNA; CDR2 reads YNFKEQ. V was cut by 0 bases and J by 4 bases, with 12 bases left in between. The DNA for the CDR3 is TGTGCCAGCAGCCAAGATATTGGGGGGGCCACCGGGGAGCTGTTTTTT. Protein: CASSQDIGGATGELFF.

The gene calls are TRBV20-1 and TRBJ2-1; D unclear. The germline V and J ends were trimmed by 6 bases and 13 bases, with 16 bases remaining between them. CDR1 is DFQATT, CDR2 SNEGSKA, per germline (reference sequence). The CDR3 extends over 11 amino acids. This CDR3 is CSAKLGHRQFF. As DNA, the CDR3 is TGCAGTGCAAAGCTAGGCCACCGACAGTTCTTC.

The chain has TRBV5-1 and TRBJ1-5; TRBD1 might be the D (5 bases). CDR1 and CDR2 (germline): SGHRS, YFSETQ. The V end lost 4 bases, the J end lost 7 bases, and 15 bases lay between the germline ends. This CDR3 comprises 14 residues. As DNA, the CDR3 is TGCGCCAGCAGCACGGGTGGGGGGGAACAGCCCCAGCATTTT. It is translated as CASSTGGGEQPQHF.

J is TRBJ2-3 and V is TRBV6-1, with TRBD2 matching over 7 bases. The trim removed 6 bases at V and 3 bases at J, leaving 6 bases unmatched. The CDR3 spans 14 residues. Germline CDR1 and CDR2: MNHNS and SASEGT. The CDR3 coding sequence is TGTGCCAGCAGGTCGCTCGGGAGGACAGATACGCAGTATTTT. Translating gives CASRSLGRTDTQYF.

The V and J genes are TRBV2 and TRBJ2-7; TRBD1 matches 7 bases. This CDR3 is 13 amino acids long. Germline CDR1 SNHLY, CDR2 FYNNEI. Trimming cost V 7 bases and J 2 bases; bases outside gene matches: 5. The CDR3 loop is CASNGQAAYEQYF. The CDR3 region has the DNA TGTGCCAGCAACGGACAGGCCGCCTACGAGCAGTACTTC.

The rearrangement uses TRBV29-1 and TRBJ2-7; 7 bases map to TRBD1. Germline V gene data show CDR1 as SQVTM and CDR2 as ANQGSEA. This CDR3 has 15 amino acids. The ends lost 4 bases at V and 0 bases at J; junction bases unmatched: 9. The DNA of the CDR3 is TGCAGCGTTGGGATACAGGGGATCGCCTCCTACGAGCAGTACTTC. Its translation: CSVGIQGIASYEQYF.

The chain has TRBV6-1 and TRBJ2-1, with unresolved D. V lost 1 base and J 6 bases, leaving 13 bases between the germline ends. This CDR3 comprises 15 residues. Per the germline V gene, CDR1 is MNHNS and CDR2 is SASEGT. The CDR3 here is CASSEVAVPGNEQFF. The DNA for the CDR3 is TGTGCCAGCAGTGAAGTGGCGGTCCCCGGCAATGAGCAGTTCTTC.

This sequence joins TRBV2 and TRBJ1-2; 8 nucleotides line up with TRBD1. The CDR3 has 15 residues. The V gene's germline CDR1 is SNHLY and CDR2 FYNNEI. After removal of 4 bases from V and 8 bases from J, the junction contained 12 bases not matched to a gene. The CDR3 is CASSGPLRGQEGYTF. The CDR3 DNA reads as TGTGCCAGCAGTGGGCCCCTCAGGGGGCAGGAGGGCTACACCTTC. The full variable domain, in which reference TRBV2 and TRBJ1-2 provide the parts outside the CDR3, is EPEVTQTPSHQVTQMGQEVILRCVPISNHLYFYWYRQILGQKVEFLVSFYNNEISEKSEIFDDQFSVERPDGSNFTLKIRSTKLEDSAMYFCASSGPLRGQEGYTFGSGTRLTVV.

This chain joins TRBV6-4 and TRBJ1-1; D perhaps matches TRBD1 (5 bases). CDR1 MRHNA and CDR2 SNTAGT come from the germline V gene. V gave up 5 bases and J gave up 1 base, with 11 bases separating them. The CDR3 extends over 14 amino acids. The CDR3 is CASSLRASNTEAFF. Written as DNA, the CDR3 is TGTGCCAGCAGTCTCAGGGCCTCGAACACTGAAGCTTTCTTT.

CDR3 coding DNA: TGTGCCAGCAGCAACAGGGACCTTTTCTACGAGCAGTACTTC. Translation gives CASSNRDLFYEQYF. The J gene is TRBJ2-7, the V gene TRBV7-6; D is possibly TRBD1 (6 bases). Trimming removed 5 bases from V and 3 bases from J, with 14 bases in between. Germline CDR1 SGHVS, CDR2 FNYEAQ. The CDR3 length is 14 residues.

This chain links TRBV28 with TRBJ1-1, with no clear D. The CDR3 is made up of 12 amino acids. The V and J ends lost 6 bases and 2 bases respectively, with 7 bases between them. Germline V lookup: CDR1 MDHEN, CDR2 SYDVKM. The CDR3 is CASSPLNTEAFF. CDR3 coding DNA: TGTGCCAGCAGCCCCTTAAACACTGAAGCTTTCTTT. Combining the CDR3 with reference TRBV28 and TRBJ1-1 gives the whole variable domain DVKVTQSSRYLVKRTGEKVFLECVQDMDHENMFWYRQDPGLGLRLIYFSYDVKMKEKGDIPEGYSVSREKKERFSLILESASTNQTSMYLCASSPLNTEAFFGQGTRLTVV.

The V gene is TRBV18, the J gene TRBJ2-7; 9 nucleotides line up with TRBD2. This CDR3 spans 16 amino acids. After removal of 3 bases from V and 0 bases from J, the junction contained 6 bases not matched to a gene. Germline V gene sequence: CDR1 KGHSH, CDR2 LQKENI. The CDR3 DNA is TGTGCCAGCTCACCGCGGCTAGCGGGACCCTCCTACGAGCAGTACTTC. This gives the protein CASSPRLAGPSYEQYF. Combining the CDR3 with reference TRBV18 and TRBJ2-7 gives the whole variable domain NAGVMQNPRHLVRRRGQEARLRCSPMKGHSHVYWYRQLPEEGLKFMVYLQKENIIDESGMPKERFSAEFPKEGPSILRIQQVVRGDSAAYFCASSPRLAGPSYEQYFGPGTRLTVT.

The V gene is TRBV21-1, the J gene TRBJ1-5; the table's TRBD1 call for D was not verified on the DNA. TRBV21-1 is noted as a pseudogene. The CDR3 totals 16 residues. The CDR3 DNA reads as TGTGCCAGCCGACTAAGGGGACAGGTGGAGAATCAGCCCCAGCATTTT. Translation: CASRLRGQVENQPQHF.

This chain links TRBV6-5 with TRBJ2-3; the D is unclear. Germline V gene data show CDR1 as MNHEY and CDR2 as SVGAGI. This CDR3 is 15 amino acids long. Trimming shortened V by 5 bases and J by 1 base, and 13 bases separated the two germline ends. The chain's CDR3 is CASSRRLARTDTQYF. DNA of the CDR3: TGTGCCAGCAGTAGGAGATTAGCCCGCACAGATACGCAGTATTTT.

The J gene is TRBJ2-7, the V gene TRBV2; 9 positions agree with TRBD1. Trimming removed 8 bases from V and 2 bases from J; junction bases left unmatched: 7. The length of the CDR3 is 14 residues. Germline lookup yields CDR1 SNHLY and CDR2 FYNNEI. Here the CDR3 reads CASSTRTGAYEQYF. CDR3 DNA: TGTGCCAGCTCAACCCGGACAGGGGCCTACGAGCAGTACTTC.

The CDR3 is CASSLASAETQYF. CDR3 sequence (DNA): TGTGCCAGCAGCCTGGCTAGCGCGGAGACCCAGTACTTC. The rearrangement uses TRBV7-2 and TRBJ2-5; perhaps TRBD2 as D (6 bases). V was cut by 5 bases and J by 5 bases, with 12 bases left in between. Per the germline V gene, CDR1 is SGHTA and CDR2 is FQGNSA. CDR3 length: 13 amino acids.

The chain has TRBV6-5 and TRBJ1-2; D ambiguous. The ends were cut back, 4 bases at V and 5 bases at J, with 14 bases in the middle. Germline V lookup: CDR1 MNHEY, CDR2 SVGAGI. The CDR3 has 14 amino acids. The CDR3 DNA sequence: TGTGCCAGCAGTTCAGATGGGCCTCCGTATGGCTACACCTTC. Translated, it gives CASSSDGPPYGYTF.

The J gene is TRBJ1-2, the V gene TRBV29-1; D uncertain. Germline V lookup: CDR1 SQVTM, CDR2 ANQGSEA. This CDR3 region has 11 residues. Deletions cut 4 bases from V and 3 bases from J, with 6 bases between. The chain's CDR3 is CSVVRDYGYTF. The CDR3 bases are TGCAGCGTTGTCCGCGACTATGGCTACACCTTC. Variable domain in full (rest from reference TRBV29-1 and TRBJ1-2): SAVISQKPSRDICQRGTSLTIQCQVDSQVTMMFWYRQQPGQSLTLIATANQGSEATYESGFVIDKFPISRPNLTFSTLTVSNMSPEDSSIYLCSVVRDYGYTFGSGTRLTVV.

This chain joins TRBV7-9 and TRBJ1-1; D gene unclear. Per the germline V gene, CDR1 is SEHNR and CDR2 is FQNEAQ (reference sequence). The CDR3 has 11 amino acids. Deletions cut 7 bases from V and 1 base from J, with 4 bases between. CDR3 region: CASTGNTEAFF. CDR3 bases: TGTGCCAGCACCGGGAACACTGAAGCTTTCTTT.

The V gene is TRBV18, the J gene TRBJ2-7; possibly TRBD2 for D (5 bases). Germline loops: CDR1 KGHSH, CDR2 LQKENI. V shed 2 bases and J shed 3 bases, with 8 bases lying between them. The CDR3 loop spans 13 amino acids. The CDR3 here is CASSPSRDYEQYF. DNA for the CDR3: TGTGCCAGCTCACCATCCCGGGACTACGAGCAGTACTTC.